What follows are 16 T cell receptor beta chains derived from one specimen sequenced in a study of OX40 agonist ivuxolimab in advanced cancers. Libraries were made using the immunoSEQ multiplex PCR assay. In TCRdb, the immuneACCESS table is reduced to in-frame sequences with V and J assigned. These tables do not hold every clone; where another copy was compared, an unresolved V gene accounts for under half, and the others remain unexplained. This sample gives around 99,000 clones in total; 85% to 90% of them show up just once. The top ten clonotypes cover around 0.16% of the sample. The starting material was CD4+ or CD8+ T cells sorted from blood, obtained in a trial of the OX40 agonist ivuxolimab. These receptors originate from an adult with an advanced solid tumor such as melanoma, head and neck, liver or kidney cancer.

This clone has only one observation. V and J are TRBV6-6 and TRBJ1-1, with 7 bases lining up with TRBD1. The CDR3 is made up of 15 amino acids. With 0 bases clipped from V and 4 bases from J, the junction kept 5 bases outside the gene matches. Looked up from germline, CDR1 is MNHNY and CDR2 is SVGAGI (reference sequence). This CDR3 is CASSYSHRGFTEAFF. In DNA form, the CDR3 reads TGTGCCAGCAGTTACTCCCACAGGGGCTTCACTGAAGCTTTCTTT.

The chain carries TRBV30 and TRBJ1-1, with D tentatively TRBD1 (6 bases). Per germline, CDR1 GTSNPN and CDR2 SVGIG (reference sequence). There are 17 residues in the CDR3. V was clipped by 4 bases and J by 0 bases, with 21 bases between them. This CDR3 is CAWIQWWTANMNTEAFF. The CDR3 DNA reads as TGTGCCTGGATACAATGGTGGACAGCAAACATGAACACTGAAGCTTTCTTT.

This sequence joins TRBV5-1 and TRBJ2-2; D is ambiguous. This CDR3 region has 14 residues. The germline V gene has CDR1 SGHRS and CDR2 YFSETQ. Trimming pared 0 bases from V and 4 bases from J, leaving 7 bases between. The CDR3 loop reads CASSLDPLTGELFF. The CDR3 DNA is TGCGCCAGCAGCTTGGATCCACTCACCGGGGAGCTGTTTTTT.

The chain uses TRBV27 and TRBJ1-4, with TRBD1 matching 7 bases. The CDR3 has 13 amino acids. CDR1 and CDR2 from the germline V gene are MNHEY and SMNVEV (reference sequence). The junction had 9 bases not matched to a gene; V was cut back by 11 bases and J by 6 bases. The CDR3 loop reads CASRGEFHEKLFF. Here the CDR3 DNA reads TGTGCCTCCAGGGGGGAATTTCATGAAAAACTGTTTTTT.

This rearrangement joins TRBV11-2 to TRBJ2-1; possible D gene TRBD2, 6 bases. Germline loops: CDR1 SGHAT, CDR2 FQNNGV. Trimming took off 5 bases at V and 5 bases at J, with 16 bases between the two ends. The CDR3 loop spans 15 amino acids. The CDR3 is CASSQVGGKDNEQFF. Here the CDR3 DNA reads TGTGCCAGCAGCCAGGTGGGCGGGAAAGACAATGAGCAGTTCTTC.

J is TRBJ2-7 and V is TRBV2, with 9 bases lining up with TRBD1. With 8 bases clipped from V and 2 bases from J, the junction kept 10 bases outside the gene matches. CDR3 length: 15 residues. CDR1 is SNHLY and CDR2 is FYNNEI in the germline V gene. The CDR3 sequence: CASSVGTGYTYEQYF. The CDR3 bases are TGTGCCAGCTCCGTCGGGACAGGGTATACCTACGAGCAGTACTTC.

This sequence joins TRBV5-4 and TRBJ1-5; a possible D gene is TRBD1 (6 bases). V lost 4 bases and J 4 bases, leaving 15 bases between the germline ends. This CDR3 spans 15 amino acids. Germline V gene data show CDR1 as SGHNT and CDR2 as YYREEE (reference sequence). The CDR3 coding sequence is TGTGCCAGCAGCCCCGGAGGGGGTTTAAATCAGCCCCAGCATTTT. As protein: CASSPGGGLNQPQHF. Combining the CDR3 with reference TRBV5-4 and TRBJ1-5 gives the whole variable domain ETGVTQSPTHLIKTRGQQVTLRCSSQSGHNTVSWYQQALGQGPQFIFQYYREEENGRGNFPPRFSGLQFPNYSSELNVNALELDDSALYLCASSPGGGLNQPQHFGDGTRLSIL.

The V call is TRBV6-5, the J call TRBJ2-6; D uncertain. The germline V gene encodes CDR1 MNHEY and CDR2 SVGAGI. Trimming left V 9 bases short and J 1 base short, with 1 base between. The CDR3 totals 11 residues. CDR3 loop: CASSGANVLTF. CDR3 in DNA: TGTGCCAGTTCTGGGGCCAACGTCCTGACTTTC.

This chain uses TRBV6-1 with TRBJ1-1; D is unclear. The germline V and J ends were trimmed by 5 bases and 3 bases, with 10 bases remaining between them. The CDR3 consists of 13 residues. Per the germline V gene, CDR1 is MNHNS and CDR2 is SASEGT. The CDR3 nucleotides read TGTGCCAGCAGTCCGCGACGGGACACTGAAGCTTTCTTT. The encoded protein is CASSPRRDTEAFF.

The V and J genes are TRBV2 and TRBJ1-5; no clear D gene. In germline, CDR1 is SNHLY, CDR2 FYNNEI. The length of the CDR3 is 14 residues. V dropped 3 bases and J dropped 1 base, with 7 bases sitting between them. The CDR3 bases are TGTGCCAGCAGTGAGCGGCGGAGCAATCAGCCCCAGCATTTT. Translating gives CASSERRSNQPQHF.

This rearrangement joins TRBV19 to TRBJ1-5; TRBD1 agrees at 9 bases. Per germline, CDR1 LNHDA and CDR2 SQIVND (reference sequence). V shed 4 bases, J shed 9 bases, and the junction held 10 bases outside the gene matches. CDR3 length: 15 amino acids. CDR3 region: CASSSGQGRLGPQHF. The CDR3, as DNA: TGTGCCAGTAGTAGCGGACAGGGGCGCCTCGGGCCCCAGCATTTT.

In its sample, this clone was seen once. This chain uses TRBV6-1 with TRBJ1-3, with D unresolved. This CDR3 spans 14 amino acids. CDR1 MNHNS and CDR2 SASEGT come from the germline V gene. V dropped 2 bases and J dropped 4 bases, with 9 bases sitting between them. The CDR3 loop reads CASSEYWGGNTIYF. DNA for the CDR3: TGTGCCAGCAGTGAATATTGGGGAGGAAACACCATATATTTT.

This clone was seen a single time. CDR3 in amino acids: CASSLDRFSLKLFF. The CDR3 bases are TGTGCCAGCAGCTTGGACAGGTTTAGCCTCAAACTGTTTTTT. This chain uses TRBV27 with TRBJ1-4, with TRBD1 matching over 7 bases. Germline-derived CDR1 and CDR2 are MNHEY and SMNVEV (reference sequence). V was pared by 6 bases and J by 11 bases, with 12 bases of the junction left unmatched. The CDR3 runs 14 residues. The whole variable domain, filled in from reference TRBV27 and TRBJ1-4, reads EAQVTQNPRYLITVTGKKLTVTCSQNMNHEYMSWYRQDPGLGLRQIYYSMNVEVTDKGDVPEGYKVSRKEKRNFPLILESPSPNQTSLYFCASSLDRFSLKLFFGSGTQLSVL.

The chain is built from TRBV2 and TRBJ1-1, with D uncertain. Trimming removed 5 bases at V and 1 base at J, with 14 bases between. Looked up from germline, CDR1 is SNHLY and CDR2 is FYNNEI. This CDR3 comprises 15 residues. The CDR3 DNA sequence: TGTGCCAGCAGTACCACTAGAGTGCGGAACACTGAAGCTTTCTTT. Its translation is CASSTTRVRNTEAFF.

J is TRBJ2-7 and V is TRBV10-2; D unclear. V dropped 8 bases and J dropped 0 bases, with 5 bases sitting between them. The germline V gene encodes CDR1 WSHSY and CDR2 SAAADI. This CDR3 spans 11 amino acids. The CDR3 nucleotides read TGCGCCAGCGCCGTCTCCTACGAGCAGTACTTC. It yields the protein CASAVSYEQYF.

CDR3 in DNA: TGTGCCAGCAGCTTGAGTACCAGGCATGAGCAGTTCTTC. Translating it yields CASSLSTRHEQFF. This chain uses TRBV7-2 with TRBJ2-1; D is unclear. The CDR3 sequence is 13 residues long. V dropped 3 bases and J dropped 8 bases, with 11 bases sitting between them. CDR1 is SGHTA and CDR2 is FQGNSA in the germline V gene.